The rows below give T cell receptor beta chains drawn from one sample of a study of PD-L1 blockade in urothelial cancer. This table comes from immunoSEQ multiplex PCR, and its TCRdb copy is limited to in-frame clones, with some not included. The table has 50,000 or so clones, 70% to 90% seen once. Sequenced material: PBMCs, taken around atezolizumab (anti-PD-L1) treatment. These receptors were taken from a man aged 60 to 75 with urothelial cancer. CDR3s include the opening cysteine and the closing phenylalanine or tryptophan. A D gene is named only where the DNA matches it firmly. Clone size is given for some rows only: seen once, a few or many times, or a class if the clone is expanded.

size | J | D | V | DNA | CDR3
few | TRBJ2-1 | - | TRBV6-5 | TGTGCCAGCGGTTACAGGAGAGAGGCTGAGCAGTTCTTC | CASGYRREAEQFF
- | TRBJ1-3 | TRBD1 | TRBV7-2 | TGTGCCAGCAGTTTTGACAGGGATAACACCATATATTTT | CASSFDRDNTIYF
- | TRBJ2-7 | - | TRBV18 | TGTGCCAGCTCACCAATACAGGGTTATTCGGGTTCCTACGAGCAGTACTTC | CASSPIQGYSGSYEQYF
- | TRBJ2-1 | TRBD1 | TRBV4-2 | TGTGCCAGCAGCCAAGAGATCTACTTACAGGGGTCCTACAATGAGCAGTTCTTC | CASSQEIYLQGSYNEQFF
few | TRBJ2-3 | TRBD1 | TRBV5-4 | TGTGCCAGCAGCTTAGGGGGCCGGGGCCGCACAGATACGCAGTATTTT | CASSLGGRGRTDTQYF
- | TRBJ2-5 | TRBD1 | TRBV18 | TGTGCCAGCTCCCGGGACAGGTACACTCAAGAGACCCAGTACTTC | CASSRDRYTQETQYF
few | TRBJ1-2 | - | TRBV6-4 | TGTGCCAGCAGTGACACTTCAGGGAGGGATGGCTACACCTTC | CASSDTSGRDGYTF
- | TRBJ2-1 | TRBD2 | TRBV7-2 | TGTGCCAGCAGCTTAGGCACTCTAGCGGGTGGGAATGAGCAGTTCTTC | CASSLGTLAGGNEQFF
- | TRBJ1-4 | - | TRBV7-9 | TGTGCCAGCAGCCGCGGGGGTGTGGGTGAAAAACTGTTTTTT | CASSRGGVGEKLFF
few | TRBJ1-2 | - | TRBV6-1 | TGTGCCAGCAGTGAGGTCAGGGTTAGTCATGGCTACACCTTC | CASSEVRVSHGYTF
once | TRBJ1-3 | - | TRBV7-9 | TGTGCCAGCAGCTTATGGTCGGACACCATATATTTT | CASSLWSDTIYF
- | TRBJ1-2 | - | TRBV7-9 | TGTGCCAGCAGCTTAGAGCGCAGGGAGGCTCATGGCTACACCTTC | CASSLERREAHGYTF
once | TRBJ2-1 | - | TRBV6-4 | TGTGCCAGCAGCTCCAGACAGGGAGGTGAGCAGTTCTTC | CASSSRQGGEQFF
- | TRBJ1-1 | TRBD1 | TRBV10-3 | TGTGCCACCGGATGGGGACAGGGCGGTGGCACTGAAGCTTTCTTT | CATGWGQGGGTEAFF
- | TRBJ2-7 | - | TRBV6-5 | TGTGCCAGCAGTTCGAATTTAGGCGGGGAGCAGTACTTC | CASSSNLGGEQYF
- | TRBJ2-4 | TRBD1 | TRBV30 | TGTGCCTGGAGTGTCGTGAGGGACAGGGTAAACTTC | CAWSVVRDRVNF
- | TRBJ1-1 | TRBD1 | TRBV19 | TGTGCCAGTAGTAGGACGACAGGGATCACTGAAGCTTTCTTT | CASSRTTGITEAFF